This note documents a single T cell receptor (beta chain) sequence. This sample's TCRbeta library carried unique molecular identifier barcodes. TCRdb re-derived calls from the PCR reads in MiXCR, one entry per CDR3 protein. The table includes approximately 200,000 distinct CDR3 sequences, more than 14% detected once. This record comes from a study of T-cell reconstitution after alpha-beta-depleted transplantation in children. Material: PBMCs from the stem cell graft donor, obtained from the stem cell graft. The receptor comes from a human donor who donated a stem cell graft to a child with acute lymphoblastic leukemia.

The CDR3 DNA is TGTGCCAGCAGCTTAGAGAATAACAGGGTACTTAGGACTGAAGCTTTCTTT. It encodes CASSLENNRVLRTEAFF. This chain uses TRBV11-2 with TRBJ1-1; D is possibly TRBD1 (6 bases). V was shortened by 0 bases and J by 5 bases, with 19 bases between the two germline ends. Germline CDR1 is SGHAT and CDR2 is FQNNGV. CDR3 size: 17 residues.